Below, 22 T cell receptor beta chains from the same sample are listed, as sequenced in a study of CXCR3-negative and CXCR3-positive naive CD8 T cells. Libraries were UMI-labeled 5' RACE TRB cDNA. Each CDR3 protein gets one entry in TCRdb, which reprocessed the 5' RACE reads and gives no DNA. In total, the table holds more than 45,000 distinct CDR3 sequences. The sequencing input was naive CXCR3- CD8+ T cells from blood. The sample's subset: CD45RO-CCR7+CD27+CD95- naive CD8+ T cells lacking CXCR3 (TNR3-). All receptors come from a human donor in good health. Some clones in this sample may be carry-over from other donors' samples.

The V gene is TRBV7-8, the J gene TRBJ2-7; TCRdb lists TRBD2, though no DNA is available to test this call. CDR3 size: 15 residues. Germline V gives CDR1 SGHVS, CDR2 FQNEAQ. The CDR3 protein is CASSPLSGVGYEQYF. Full variable domain (remainder filled in from reference TRBV7-8 and TRBJ2-7): GAGVSQSPRYKVAKRGQDVALRCDPISGHVSLFWYQQALGQGPEFLTYFQNEAQLDKSGLPSDRFFAERPEGSVSTLKIQRTQQEDSAVYLCASSPLSGVGYEQYFGPGTRLTVT.

This rearrangement joins TRBV21-1 to TRBJ1-2; TCRdb's D call, TRBD1, is unchecked because there is no DNA. TRBV21-1 is assigned pseudogene status. This CDR3 contains 15 residues. This chain's CDR3 is CASSKVVHRETSYTF.

The chain is built from TRBV29-1 and TRBJ2-7; the D gene TCRdb calls, TRBD1, cannot be checked with no DNA. Per germline, CDR1 SQVTM and CDR2 ANQGSEA. The CDR3 loop spans 14 amino acids. CDR3 amino acids: CSVGGGIGPYEQYF.

V and J are TRBV21-1 and TRBJ2-5; TCRdb picks TRBD1, but there is no DNA to check that call. TRBV21-1 constitutes a pseudogene. This CDR3 has 16 residues. The CDR3 loop is CASSPYPGTGRETQYF.

The chain employs TRBV7-3 and TRBJ1-5; TCRdb picks TRBD1, but there is no DNA to check that call. From germline, CDR1 is SGHTA and CDR2 FQGTGA. The length of the CDR3 is 15 residues. The CDR3 sequence is CASSLTGGGNQPQHF.

This sequence joins TRBV4-1 and TRBJ2-5; the D gene TCRdb calls, TRBD1, cannot be checked with no DNA. The CDR3 runs to 15 residues. Germline loops: CDR1 MGHRA, CDR2 YSYEKL. CDR3 amino acids: CASSQMRGAQETQYF.

The rearrangement joins TRBV11-2 to TRBJ1-4; without DNA, the TCRdb call of TRBD1 cannot be checked. The CDR3 sequence is 15 residues long. Germline V gene sequence: CDR1 SGHAT, CDR2 FQNNGV. The CDR3 reads CASSQRQEYNEKLFF.

The rearrangement joins TRBV14 to TRBJ2-7. Germline CDR1 and CDR2: SGHDN and FVKESK. The CDR3 extends over 15 amino acids. CDR3 in amino acids: CASSHSEPTPYEQYF.

This rearrangement joins TRBV2 to TRBJ1-1. Per germline, CDR1 SNHLY and CDR2 FYNNEI. The CDR3 extends over 13 amino acids. The CDR3 sequence is CASIEGMNTEAFF.

V and J are TRBV19 and TRBJ2-7; TCRdb returns TRBD2, unconfirmable since there is no DNA. The V gene's germline CDR1 is LNHDA and CDR2 SQIVND (reference sequence). This CDR3 region has 14 residues. CDR3 protein: CASSHQGIVYEQYF.

V gene TRBV29-1 combines with J gene TRBJ2-7; lacking DNA, the TRBD1 call made by TCRdb goes unchecked. The CDR3 runs 13 residues. Per the germline V gene, CDR1 is SQVTM and CDR2 is ANQGSEA. This chain's CDR3 is CSVGQGPAYEQYF.

The V gene is TRBV28, the J gene TRBJ2-7; checking the TCRdb D call of TRBD2 is not possible without DNA. The CDR3 runs 14 residues. Germline V gene sequence: CDR1 MDHEN, CDR2 SYDVKM. The CDR3: CASSSPAGAYKQYF.

The CDR3 sequence: CASSLAQGGASQDTQYF. The gene calls are TRBV7-6 and TRBJ2-3; TCRdb proposes TRBD2, but this gene call is untestable without DNA. This CDR3 has 17 amino acids. Germline-derived CDR1 and CDR2 are SGHVS and FNYEAQ.

This chain links TRBV7-9 with TRBJ2-3. Germline values: CDR1 SEHNR, CDR2 FQNEAQ (reference sequence). This CDR3 has 14 residues. CDR3 region: CASSPRLAPDTQYF.

This sequence joins TRBV12-3 or TRBV12-4 and TRBJ2-1; the D gene TCRdb calls, TRBD1, cannot be checked with no DNA. The CDR3 runs to 14 residues. CDR3 protein: CASGGTGFNNEQFF.

The J gene is TRBJ2-2, the V gene TRBV28; TCRdb designates TRBD2, a call that cannot be tested without DNA. This CDR3 has 16 residues. Germline CDR1 reads MDHEN; CDR2 reads SYDVKM. The CDR3 region is CASSVPEGANTGELFF.

This chain links TRBV29-1 with TRBJ1-1. There are 12 residues in the CDR3. The germline V gene encodes CDR1 SQVTM and CDR2 ANQGSEA. This chain's CDR3 is CSALSLDLRQLF. The complete variable domain, with remaining parts taken from reference TRBV29-1 and TRBJ1-1, reads SAVISQKPSRDICQRGTSLTIQCQVDSQVTMMFWYRQQPGQSLTLIATANQGSEATYESGFVIDKFPISRPNLTFSTLTVSNMSPEDSSIYLCSALSLDLRQLFGQGTRLTVV.

The CDR3 reads CSVDMGQETQYF. The gene calls are TRBV29-1 and TRBJ2-5. Germline V gene lookup returns CDR1 SQVTM and CDR2 ANQGSEA. There are 12 residues in the CDR3.

The chain has TRBV4-2 and TRBJ2-2; without DNA, the TCRdb call of TRBD1 cannot be checked. The germline gives CDR1 LGHNA, CDR2 YNFKEQ. This CDR3 has 18 amino acids. The CDR3 protein is CASSQDEGELAITGELFF.

The chain employs TRBV29-1 and TRBJ2-1. The CDR3 totals 14 residues. The germline V gene encodes CDR1 SQVTM and CDR2 ANQGSEA. CDR3 residues: CSVVAGRPYNEQFF.

This chain links TRBV12-3 or TRBV12-4 with TRBJ2-7; lacking DNA, the TRBD1 call made by TCRdb goes unchecked. The CDR3 is 14 residues long. The CDR3 sequence is CASIPGTGVYEQYF.

The genes are TRBV4-3 and TRBJ2-7; the TCRdb D gene call, TRBD1, has no DNA to confirm it. Germline V gives CDR1 LGHNA, CDR2 YSLEER. The CDR3 is made up of 15 amino acids. This chain's CDR3 is CASSQEIAGAYEQYF.